This TCR beta chain was sequenced in a study of blood T cell repertoires in COVID-19. Overall study: The analysed material was cDNA or gDNA that came from T cells, B-cell-depleted T cells, or PBMCs.

The CDR3 spans 12 residues. V was pared by 3 bases and J by 11 bases, with 10 bases between. CDR1 KGHSH and CDR2 LQKENI come from the germline V gene. Assay: immunoSEQ multiplex PCR; the TCRdb copy retains only in-frame clones and omits some. The table shows about 170,000 clones, with approximately 86% occurring only once. The chain links TRBV18 to TRBJ1-4; unclear D gene. The source material was peripheral blood. This receptor was identified in a woman older than 75 with COVID-19, enrolled during active disease. This chain's CDR3 is CASSPERGKLFF. Here the CDR3 DNA reads TGTGCCAGCTCACCGGAAAGAGGGAAACTGTTTTTT.